The text below deals with one TCR beta chain. As yet, its antigen is unknown. These data originate in a study of CD4 T cells in relation to SARS-CoV-2 and coronaviruses. Study-wide background: PBMCs were cultured with antigen for roughly nine days before TCR beta sequencing. Of the patients, about 8 were male, a few female, two Hispanic. The HLA restriction of the shared crossreactive spike epitopes was mapped.

Data came from immunoSEQ multiplex PCR; TCRdb stores just in-frame clones and leaves some out. This sample carries 35,000 to 40,000 clones, 82% of them seen once, and the ten largest clones take over 4%. Losses at the gene ends were 4 bases for V and 5 bases for J; bases not matched to a gene: 14. This CDR3 region has 16 residues. Germline CDR1 is SGDLS and CDR2 is YYNGEE. The V gene is TRBV9, the J gene TRBJ2-5; 7 bases are a match to TRBD2. The receptor was derived from an adult with COVID-19. What was sequenced was naive CD4+ T cells from PBMCs, cultured in vitro. Subset reported: naive CD4+ T cells isolated by negative enrichment. CDR3 coding DNA: TGTGCCAGCAGCCTAAGTTTGGGGAGGGCCTTTGAGACCCAGTACTTC. Protein sequence: CASSLSLGRAFETQYF.